This paragraph reports one T cell receptor beta chain. These data belong to a study of shared T cell receptors in the human thymus. This CDR3 comprises 14 residues. J lost 0 bases, V lost 6 bases, and 2 bases had no gene match. Germline values: CDR1 MNHEY, CDR2 SVGAGI. Some clones are missing from TCRdb's copy, which holds only in-frame ones; the method was immunoSEQ multiplex PCR. The profile shows around 340,000 clones, over 90% of them singletons. The TCR sequence derives from a human donor. Sequencing input: thymocytes. The gene calls are TRBV6-5 and TRBJ1-5; 7 positions agree with TRBD1. CDR3 region: CASSRTGSNQPQHF. The CDR3 DNA follows: TGTGCCAGCAGCCGGACAGGTAGCAATCAGCCCCAGCATTTT.